This TCR beta chain was observed in a study of beta chain features in type 1 diabetes. Study-wide results and caveats: Across patients, naive, central memory and Treg TCRB repertoires exhibited apparently greater similarity than was observed across healthy donors. Shortening of TCRB CDR3s, moderate but significant, appeared in all four CD4+ subsets of Type 1 diabetes patients.

CD4+ naive, central memory, regulatory and stem cell-like memory cells were sorted via CD45RO/CCR7/CD25/CD127/CD95/CD27. Reverse transcribing all isolated RNA meant expressed TCRB transcripts were sequenced. Clones were sequenced by immunoSEQ multiplex PCR, and TCRdb holds only the in-frame ones, with some missing. The data hold nearly 700,000 clones, with over 10% observed a single time. This clone turned up a few times. The target antigen is unknown. This receptor was identified in a man aged 18 to 35 with type 1 diabetes. Specimen: naive CD4+ T cells from blood.

This CDR3 is CASSETLRYGYTF. CDR3 nucleotide sequence: TGTGCCAGCAGTGAAACGCTTCGCTATGGCTACACCTTC. V gene TRBV6-1 combines with J gene TRBJ1-2, with no clear D. CDR3 length equals 13 residues. Trimming stripped 2 bases from V and 4 bases from J, with 8 bases between. Germline V gene sequence: CDR1 MNHNS, CDR2 SASEGT.